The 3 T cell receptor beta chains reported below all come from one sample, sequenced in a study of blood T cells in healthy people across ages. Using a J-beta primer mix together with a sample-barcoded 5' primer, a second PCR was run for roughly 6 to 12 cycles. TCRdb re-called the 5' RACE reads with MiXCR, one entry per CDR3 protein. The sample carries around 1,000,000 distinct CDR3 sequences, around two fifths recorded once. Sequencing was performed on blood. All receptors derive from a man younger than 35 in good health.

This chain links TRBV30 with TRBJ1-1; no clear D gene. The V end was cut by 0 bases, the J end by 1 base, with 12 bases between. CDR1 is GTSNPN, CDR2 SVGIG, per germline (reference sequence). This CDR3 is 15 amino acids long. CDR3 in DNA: TGTGCCTGGAGTGTAATGGCTTACTCGAACACTGAAGCTTTCTTT. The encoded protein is CAWSVMAYSNTEAFF.

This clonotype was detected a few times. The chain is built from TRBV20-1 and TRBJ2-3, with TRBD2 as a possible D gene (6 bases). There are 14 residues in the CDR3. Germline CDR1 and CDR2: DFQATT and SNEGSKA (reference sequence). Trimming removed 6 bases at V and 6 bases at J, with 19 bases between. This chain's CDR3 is CSAPLMVREDTQYF. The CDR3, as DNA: TGCAGTGCCCCTCTCATGGTCCGGGAGGATACGCAGTATTTT.

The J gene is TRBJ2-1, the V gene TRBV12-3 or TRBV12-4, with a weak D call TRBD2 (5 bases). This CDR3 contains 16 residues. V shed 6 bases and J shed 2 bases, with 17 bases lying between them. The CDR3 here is CASSPSGRGTYNEQFF. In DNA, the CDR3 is TGTGCCAGCAGCCCTTCTGGCCGGGGAACCTACAATGAGCAGTTCTTC.